A single sample gave rise to the 9 T cell receptor beta chains below, sequenced in a study of T cells in Graves' hyperthyroidism and ophthalmopathy (dated by TCRdb to the late 2010s). Libraries were built with multiplex PCR. Sequenced on an Illumina HiSeq 2000. The TCR beta CDR3 regions were amplified from the RNA transcripts. For the first round of RT-PCR on the TCR CDR3, the HTBI primer set was used together with the Qiagen OneStep RT-PCR kit. The raw public data were reprocessed by TCRdb itself: fastp quality trimming at Q25, MiXCR clonotype calling, in-frame beta chains only. Each CDR3 protein appears once, grouped with its most common genes and DNA. Present in this sample are about 350,000 distinct CDR3 sequences, 15% to 20% of which were seen just once. Around 15% of the sample is held by the ten biggest clonotypes. The sequencing input was blood. These receptor sequences come from a woman aged 40 to 50 with Graves' ophthalmopathy.

This clonotype came up many times. The CDR3: CASSLTLVTEAFF. Here the CDR3 DNA reads TGTGCCAGCAGCTTAACGTTAGTCACTGAAGCTTTCTTT. The chain couples TRBV7-3 to TRBJ1-1; D is uncertain. Germline CDR1 and CDR2: SGHTA and FQGTGA. The CDR3 spans 13 residues. Trimming shortened V by 0 bases and J by 4 bases, and 6 bases separated the two germline ends.

In this sample, this clonotype turned up many times. This rearrangement joins TRBV12-3 or TRBV12-4 to TRBJ2-5, with TRBD1 matching 8 bases. This CDR3 contains 14 residues. Trimming at V came to 5 bases and at J to 2 bases, leaving 4 bases not matched to a gene. The CDR3 loop is CASSGTGPQETQYF. The CDR3 region has the DNA TGTGCCAGCAGTGGGACAGGTCCTCAAGAGACCCAGTACTTC.

With regard to this clonotype: Relative to the germline gene, one junction end is altered; a read error may explain this. The rearrangement joins TRBV27 to TRBJ2-5; D is perhaps TRBD2 (6 bases). CDR1 and CDR2 (germline): MNHEY, SMNVEV (reference sequence). The CDR3 contains 14 residues. This chain's CDR3 is CASSLSPAGETQYF. The CDR3 DNA sequence: TGTGCCAGCAGTCTATCCCCAGCGGGAGAGACCCAGTACTTC.

The CDR3 region has the DNA TGTGCCAGTAGTACCCTCCTCACTCAGGGACAAACTGAAGCTTTCTTT. As protein: CASSTLLTQGQTEAFF. The chain recombines TRBV19 with TRBJ1-1, with D perhaps TRBD1 (6 bases). CDR1 is LNHDA, CDR2 SQIVND, per germline (reference sequence). The CDR3 contains 16 residues. V was pared by 4 bases and J by 5 bases, with 20 bases between.

Remarks on this clonotype: The conserved final phenylalanine or tryptophan is absent from the CDR3, which likely points to a read error. J is TRBJ1-1 and V is TRBV7-9; D call uncertain. Trimming shortened V by 3 bases and J by 4 bases, and 6 bases separated the two germline ends. The CDR3 covers 12 residues. In germline, CDR1 is SEHNR, CDR2 FQNEAQ (reference sequence). Here the CDR3 reads CASSFPGTEAFL. The DNA for the CDR3 is TGTGCCAGCAGCTTCCCGGGCACTGAAGCTTTCCTT.

The sample holds many counts of this clonotype. This chain links TRBV11-2 with TRBJ2-7; 9 bases fit TRBD1. Germline V gene lookup returns CDR1 SGHAT and CDR2 FQNNGV. The ends lost 5 bases at V and 6 bases at J; junction bases unmatched: 14. The CDR3 sequence is 16 residues long. In DNA form, the CDR3 reads TGTGCCAGCAGCACCGTCCGCGGGACAGGGCCTCTCGAGCAGTACTTC. This gives the protein CASSTVRGTGPLEQYF. Variable domain in full (rest from reference TRBV11-2 and TRBJ2-7): EAGVAQSPRYKIIEKRQSVAFWCNPISGHATLYWYQQILGQGPKLLIQFQNNGVVDDSQLPKDRFSAERLKGVDSTLKIQPAKLEDSAVYLCASSTVRGTGPLEQYFGPGTRLTVT.

To note about this clonotype: This sequence may be a read error, since a much larger clone differs from it by one base. This is likely a read error, given that the CDR3 carries no conserved phenylalanine or tryptophan at its end. The J gene is TRBJ2-2, the V gene TRBV20-1; 8 nucleotides match TRBD2. The CDR3 sequence is 12 residues long. V lost 5 bases, J lost 7 bases, and 3 bases stayed unmatched. Germline CDR1 and CDR2: DFQATT and SNEGSKA (reference sequence). CDR3 DNA: TGCAGTGCTTTAGCGGGATTCGGGGAGCTGTTTCTT. Its protein product is CSALAGFGELFL.

The table lists this clonotype with many counts. V usage is TRBV19 and J usage is TRBJ2-5, with 12 bases identical to TRBD2. The CDR3 length is 13 residues. The V segment lost 7 bases and the J segment 4 bases; nucleotides outside the gene matches: 1. Germline values: CDR1 LNHDA, CDR2 SQIVND (reference sequence). This CDR3 reads CASKLAGGETQYF. DNA of the CDR3: TGTGCCAGTAAACTAGCGGGAGGAGAGACCCAGTACTTC.

This clonotype was found many times. The CDR3 loop reads CAWSSTGDSGNTIYF. CDR3 sequence (DNA): TGTGCCTGGAGTTCAACAGGGGACTCTGGAAACACCATATATTTT. This sequence joins TRBV30 and TRBJ1-3; TRBD1 matches at 7 bases. CDR1 is GTSNPN, CDR2 SVGIG, per germline (reference sequence). Trimming at V came to 2 bases and at J to 0 bases, leaving 4 bases not matched to a gene. The CDR3 has 15 amino acids. The full variable domain, rest sourced from reference TRBV30 and TRBJ1-3, is SQTIHQWPATLVQPVGSPLSLECTVEGTSNPNLYWYRQAAGRGLQLLFYSVGIGQISSEVPQNLSASRPQDRQFILSSKKLLLSDSGFYLCAWSSTGDSGNTIYFGEGSWLTVV.